The clone carrying this T cell receptor (beta chain) was detected many times. The antigen is unknown. CDR1 SGHTA and CDR2 FQGNSA come from the germline V gene. The CDR3 loop spans 14 amino acids. Trimming removed 5 bases at V and 3 bases at J, with 14 bases between. This sample is part of a study of T cell repertoires in cytomegalovirus infection. For the study at large: Indications of both CMV infection and matching HLA type were provided by public TCR beta signatures.

One entry per CDR3 protein results from TCRdb running MiXCR on the reads. This table holds about 740,000 distinct CDR3 sequences, 35% found once. Findings and limits, study-wide: HLA-C-restricted CMV-specific TCR beta clonotypes were dominant in the ex vivo response. Cumulative public TCR beta family frequency identified carriers of CMV plus the relevant HLA.

The receptor's source is a human donor in good health (CMV status not recorded). Some clones in this sample may be carry-over from other donors' samples. V usage is TRBV7-2 and J usage is TRBJ2-7; D is uncertain. Sequenced material: PBMCs. The DNA of the CDR3 is TGTGCCAGCAGCCCATCGCGGAGTAGCTACGAGCAGTACTTC. As protein: CASSPSRSSYEQYF.